This TCR beta chain appears in the sequencing data of a study of blood T cell repertoires in COVID-19. This clone was seen only a few times. V lost 3 bases to trimming and J lost 1 base, with 7 bases between them. The CDR3 has 14 amino acids. CDR1 is KGHSH and CDR2 is LQKENI in the germline V gene. Repertoires were generated with immunoSEQ multiplex PCR, while TCRdb's copy carries only in-frame clones and drops some. This sample has some 78,000 clones; 90% occur once, and the top ten carry 3.5% to 5%. Material for sequencing was peripheral blood. J is TRBJ1-5 and V is TRBV18; D gene unclear. The receptor's source is a woman older than 75 with active or convalescent COVID-19. The CDR3 region is CASSPRRSNQPQHF. DNA for the CDR3: TGTGCCAGCTCACCCCGGCGGAGCAATCAGCCCCAGCATTTT.